One sample yielded the 21 T cell receptor beta chains listed below, sequenced in a study of T cells expressing NK-cell markers. Following a re-call of the 5' RACE reads, TCRdb has one entry per CDR3 protein and lacks DNA. Here the sample table reports some 450,000 distinct CDR3 sequences. Sequenced sample: blood T cells: a sorted CD56 or NKG2C T cell subset, CD4+ or CD8+ T cells, or bulk PBMC T cells (not recorded which). These receptor sequences come from a woman between 18 and 75 years old in good health.

CDR3 region: CASSYGAGTSRGQTQYF. The genes are TRBV7-3 and TRBJ2-5; lacking DNA, the TRBD2 call made by TCRdb goes unchecked. Germline assignment: CDR1 SGHTA and CDR2 FQGTGA. CDR3 length: 17 residues. Based on the CDR3 plus reference TRBV7-3 and TRBJ2-5, the full variable domain is GAGVSQTPSNKVTEKGKYVELRCDPISGHTALYWYRQSLGQGPEFLIYFQGTGAADDSGLPNDRFFAVRPEGSVSTLKIQRTERGDSAVYLCASSYGAGTSRGQTQYFGPGTRLLVL.

This chain joins TRBV12-3 or TRBV12-4 and TRBJ1-5. CDR3 length equals 13 residues. CDR3 residues: CASTVGGRQPQHF.

V is TRBV28 and J is TRBJ2-1; the D gene TCRdb calls, TRBD2, cannot be checked with no DNA. Germline lookup yields CDR1 MDHEN and CDR2 SYDVKM. The CDR3 has 20 amino acids. The CDR3 is CASSLHGGLAGGFFYNEQFF.

This rearrangement joins TRBV4-3 to TRBJ2-5. The CDR3 contains 17 residues. Germline V gene lookup returns CDR1 LGHNA and CDR2 YSLEER. The CDR3 reads CASSQDLPSGLKETQYF.

The rearrangement uses TRBV30 and TRBJ1-4. Germline loops: CDR1 GTSNPN, CDR2 SVGIG (reference sequence). The CDR3 is 15 amino acids. This chain's CDR3 is CAWSATGRVGEKLFF.

The rearrangement joins TRBV25-1 to TRBJ1-1; TCRdb reports TRBD1, a call that lacks DNA to check it against. This CDR3 region has 13 residues. CDR1 MGHDK and CDR2 SYGVNS come from the germline V gene. CDR3 sequence reads: CASSETGTTEAFF.

The chain has TRBV12-3 or TRBV12-4 and TRBJ1-2; the TRBD1 assignment by TCRdb is unverifiable without DNA. CDR3 length: 14 residues. The CDR3 spells CASSRGLGGYGYTF.

V gene TRBV7-2 combines with J gene TRBJ2-1; the TCRdb call, TRBD2, lacks DNA for checking. CDR1 SGHTA and CDR2 FQGNSA come from the germline V gene. The CDR3 sequence is 15 residues long. The CDR3 loop reads CASSWREVRDNEQFF.

The V call is TRBV18, the J call TRBJ2-7; TCRdb's assignment of TRBD1 cannot be checked, as there is no DNA. The CDR3 is made up of 17 amino acids. Germline-derived CDR1 and CDR2 are KGHSH and LQKENI. The CDR3 sequence is CASSPPGTGLGFYEQYF. Variable domain in full (rest from reference TRBV18 and TRBJ2-7): NAGVMQNPRHLVRRRGQEARLRCSPMKGHSHVYWYRQLPEEGLKFMVYLQKENIIDESGMPKERFSAEFPKEGPSILRIQQVVRGDSAAYFCASSPPGTGLGFYEQYFGPGTRLTVT.

V and J are TRBV12-3 or TRBV12-4 and TRBJ1-2; TCRdb's assignment of TRBD1 cannot be checked, as there is no DNA. The CDR3 is made up of 12 amino acids. The CDR3 here is CASSLVGDGYTF.

The rearrangement joins TRBV9 to TRBJ2-3; TCRdb names TRBD1, which stays unverified in the absence of DNA. The germline gives CDR1 SGDLS, CDR2 YYNGEE. The CDR3 runs to 17 residues. CDR3 sequence: CASSPPGGYLVADTQYF.

The chain uses TRBV12-3 or TRBV12-4 and TRBJ2-3; absent DNA, TCRdb's TRBD1 call cannot be checked. The CDR3 sequence is 12 residues long. The CDR3 reads CASSSGDGTQYF.

This chain connects TRBV5-1 to TRBJ2-3; TCRdb calls TRBD1, which cannot be checked without DNA. Germline lookup yields CDR1 SGHRS and CDR2 YFSETQ. The CDR3 is made up of 16 amino acids. CDR3: CASSSSGRGGADTQYF.

The chain employs TRBV12-3 or TRBV12-4 and TRBJ1-1; TCRdb's D call of TRBD1 is untestable without DNA. The CDR3 totals 13 residues. The CDR3 protein is CASSSTGHPAAFF.

The V call is TRBV9, the J call TRBJ2-5; without DNA, the TCRdb call of TRBD1 cannot be checked. Germline loops: CDR1 SGDLS, CDR2 YYNGEE. This CDR3 has 13 amino acids. CDR3 in amino acids: CASSDGALETQYF.

V is TRBV24-1 and J is TRBJ2-3. In germline, CDR1 is KGHDR, CDR2 SFDVKD. This CDR3 has 15 residues. The CDR3: CATSDRTESTDTQYF.

The rearrangement uses TRBV7-2 and TRBJ2-3; the TCRdb call, TRBD1, lacks DNA for checking. The CDR3 is 15 amino acids. CDR1 is SGHTA, CDR2 FQGNSA, per germline. The chain's CDR3 is CASSPPKVRTDTQYF.

This chain links TRBV7-8 with TRBJ2-7; TCRdb reports TRBD1, a call that lacks DNA to check it against. Germline assignment: CDR1 SGHVS and CDR2 FQNEAQ. The CDR3 length is 15 residues. Here the CDR3 reads CASSLPGQGSYEQYF.

The chain recombines TRBV29-1 with TRBJ2-7. Germline CDR1 reads SQVTM; CDR2 reads ANQGSEA. The CDR3 covers 11 residues. CDR3 residues: CSVEYSYEQYF.

The chain is built from TRBV20-1 and TRBJ1-6. The CDR3 runs to 17 residues. The germline V gene encodes CDR1 DFQATT and CDR2 SNEGSKA (reference sequence). The CDR3 loop is CSARDSKGSSYNSPLHF.

The chain links TRBV29-1 to TRBJ2-5; there is no DNA to check the TCRdb D call of TRBD1. Germline CDR1 reads SQVTM; CDR2 reads ANQGSEA. The CDR3 extends over 11 amino acids. Here the CDR3 reads CSVGGQETQYF.